One sample yielded the 25 T cell receptor beta chains listed below, sequenced in a study of Ad26.COV2.S vaccination and SARS-CoV-2 variants. Sequenced by immunoSEQ multiplex PCR; TCRdb stores in-frame clones only, minus some. The sample comprises 400,000 to 450,000 clones, around 92% of which are singletons, and approximately 1.6% rests with the top ten. Treatment defined: some 20 received Ad26.COV2.S at low or high dose, single or two shots; five or six received placebo; per-sample allocation not given. Specimens were obtained on day 63 following the first vaccine or placebo injection. Source: peripheral blood, taken in a trial of Ad26.COV2.S vaccine versus placebo. The origin of the receptors is a person aged 18 to 65 who received the Ad26.COV2.S COVID-19 vaccine or a placebo.

This clone was seen a few times. The V and J genes are TRBV7-9 and TRBJ1-5; D ambiguous. V lost 2 bases and J 5 bases, leaving 10 bases between the germline ends. This CDR3 is built from 14 residues. Per germline, CDR1 SEHNR and CDR2 FQNEAQ (reference sequence). This CDR3 is CASSLTGGDQPQHF. The CDR3 region has the DNA TGTGCCAGCAGCTTAACGGGTGGGGATCAGCCCCAGCATTTT.

The genes are TRBV19 and TRBJ2-2; D gene unclear. In germline, CDR1 is LNHDA, CDR2 SQIVND (reference sequence). Trimming pared 2 bases from V and 3 bases from J, leaving 7 bases between. The CDR3 totals 14 residues. The CDR3 DNA follows: TGTGCCAGTAGTATATATCGGGACACCGGGGAGCTGTTTTTT. Its translation is CASSIYRDTGELFF.

This clone was seen more than once but under ten times. The chain links TRBV25-1 to TRBJ1-6; no definite D call. CDR1 is MGHDK and CDR2 is SYGVNS in the germline V gene. The V end lost 2 bases, the J end lost 7 bases, and 21 bases lay between the germline ends. The CDR3 contains 18 residues. This CDR3 reads CASSEGKHLLLRNSPLHF. CDR3 nucleotide sequence: TGTGCCAGCAGTGAAGGGAAACACCTACTCTTAAGGAATTCACCCCTCCACTTT.

The rearrangement links TRBV18 to TRBJ2-2; D gene ambiguous. V lost 3 bases and J lost 10, with 15 bases in between. CDR3 length: 14 amino acids. Germline V lookup: CDR1 KGHSH, CDR2 LQKENI. The CDR3 nucleotides are TGTGCCAGCTCACCGTTGGGGAAGACAATGGAGCTGTTTTTT. Translated, it gives CASSPLGKTMELFF.

The chain employs TRBV7-2 and TRBJ2-5; 15 bases are a match to TRBD2. Germline loops: CDR1 SGHTA, CDR2 FQGNSA. J was trimmed by 12 bases and V by 1 base; bases with no gene match: 6. The CDR3 spans 15 residues. The CDR3 loop reads CASSLEPGLAGGKYF. The CDR3 DNA reads as TGTGCCAGCAGCTTAGAGCCGGGACTAGCGGGGGGAAAGTACTTC.

The CDR3 loop is CASSPSTGGFLSYEQYF. The DNA for the CDR3 is TGTGCCAGCTCACCCAGTACTGGGGGATTCCTCTCCTACGAGCAGTACTTC. V and J are TRBV18 and TRBJ2-7; D possibly matches TRBD1 or TRBD2 (5 bases each). The ends were cut back, 3 bases at V and 0 bases at J, with 18 bases in the middle. Germline assignment: CDR1 KGHSH and CDR2 LQKENI. The CDR3 covers 17 residues.

The chain uses TRBV19 and TRBJ1-5; D unresolved. The CDR3 is 15 residues long. Germline assignment: CDR1 LNHDA and CDR2 SQIVND (reference sequence). Trimming cost V 5 bases and J 0 bases, with 11 bases left between them. The CDR3 nucleotides read TGTGCCAGTAGTTCGGTGGTGTATAGCAATCAGCCCCAGCATTTT. Translated, it gives CASSSVVYSNQPQHF.

This sequence joins TRBV7-9 and TRBJ1-2, with unresolved D. Trimming left V 0 bases short and J 2 bases short, with 7 bases between. The CDR3 covers 14 residues. CDR1 and CDR2 from the germline V gene are SEHNR and FQNEAQ (reference sequence). The chain's CDR3 is CASSLAFLNYGYTF. In nucleotides, the CDR3 is TGTGCCAGCAGCTTAGCGTTCCTGAACTATGGCTACACCTTC.

This sequence joins TRBV11-2 and TRBJ2-3; D may be TRBD2 (6 bases). Germline CDR1 and CDR2: SGHAT and FQNNGV. V was trimmed by 4 bases and J by 1 base, leaving 12 bases between them. The CDR3 is made up of 15 amino acids. CDR3 residues: CASSSGTRGTDTQYF. The CDR3 DNA follows: TGTGCCAGCAGCTCCGGGACTCGCGGCACAGATACGCAGTATTTT.

To note about this clone: The junction departs from the called germline gene at one end, perhaps through a read error. The V call is TRBV5-4, the J call TRBJ2-2, with 8 nucleotides matching TRBD2. CDR1 is SGHNT and CDR2 is YYREEE in the germline V gene (reference sequence). There are 15 residues in the CDR3. For the CDR3, the DNA is TGTGCCCGCAGCCGGGGGGGGGCAGGTACCGGGGAGCTGTTTTTT. Translation: CARSRGGAGTGELFF.

The J gene is TRBJ1-3, the V gene TRBV25-1, with 9 nucleotides matching TRBD1. V shed 1 base and J 3 bases; nucleotides not matched to a gene: 4. Germline V gene data show CDR1 as MGHDK and CDR2 as SYGVNS. The CDR3 length is 16 residues. As DNA, the CDR3 is TGTGCCAGCAGTGAATTTGGGACAGGGATTGGAAACACCATATATTTT. It codes for CASSEFGTGIGNTIYF.

The V gene is TRBV6-1, the J gene TRBJ2-5; 10 nucleotides align to TRBD2. Germline CDR1 reads MNHNS; CDR2 reads SASEGT. V lost 1 base, J lost 5 bases, and 4 bases stayed unmatched. The CDR3 runs 15 residues. CDR3 amino acids: CASSEERGGGETQYF. The CDR3 nucleotides read TGTGCCAGCAGTGAAGAGCGGGGGGGCGGCGAGACCCAGTACTTC.

This chain links TRBV18 with TRBJ1-2; TRBD1 matches at 9 bases. The CDR3 sequence is 15 residues long. The germline gives CDR1 KGHSH, CDR2 LQKENI. The J segment lost 5 bases and the V segment lost 1 base, leaving 5 bases of the junction unmatched. In DNA form, the CDR3 reads TGTGCCAGCTCACCACTGGACAGGGGAGAATATGGCTACACCTTC. Its translation: CASSPLDRGEYGYTF.

This clone was counted a few times. The chain links TRBV6-2 or TRBV6-3 to TRBJ1-6; no definite D call. This CDR3 has 12 amino acids. Germline V CDR1 and CDR2: MNHEY, SVGEGT. V dropped 3 bases and J dropped 11 bases, with 8 bases sitting between them. The DNA of the CDR3 is TGTGCCAGCAGTTATATCGGGGCACCCCTCCACTTT. It specifies CASSYIGAPLHF.

This chain links TRBV29-1 with TRBJ1-4; 7 positions match TRBD1. The length of the CDR3 is 14 residues. V gave up 6 bases and J gave up 7 bases; unmatched junction bases: 11. Germline V gene data show CDR1 as SQVTM and CDR2 as ANQGSEA. Written as DNA, the CDR3 is TGCAGCGTCGCCGTAGGGGGCTTTCGTGAAAAACTGTTTTTT. This encodes CSVAVGGFREKLFF. Using reference TRBV29-1 and TRBJ1-4 for the parts outside the CDR3, the full variable domain is SAVISQKPSRDICQRGTSLTIQCQVDSQVTMMFWYRQQPGQSLTLIATANQGSEATYESGFVIDKFPISRPNLTFSTLTVSNMSPEDSSIYLCSVAVGGFREKLFFGSGTQLSVL.

The genes are TRBV7-2 and TRBJ1-3; D not resolved. V dropped 0 bases and J dropped 10 bases, with 22 bases sitting between them. This CDR3 contains 17 residues. Germline V gene sequence: CDR1 SGHTA, CDR2 FQGNSA. Here the CDR3 DNA reads TGTGCCAGCAGCTTAGCCGGGAGGATCCTTGCTTCGGCAACCATATATTTT. Translated, it gives CASSLAGRILASATIYF.

The chain employs TRBV19 and TRBJ2-1, with D maybe TRBD2 (5 bases). Germline V gene data show CDR1 as LNHDA and CDR2 as SQIVND (reference sequence). Trimming took off 1 base at V and 10 bases at J, with 11 bases between the two ends. This CDR3 has 13 amino acids. The CDR3 sequence is CASSIAAGGEQFF. The CDR3 nucleotides read TGTGCCAGTAGTATAGCCGCCGGCGGGGAGCAGTTCTTC.

The V call is TRBV7-8, the J call TRBJ1-2, with unresolved D. The germline V gene has CDR1 SGHVS and CDR2 FQNEAQ. The V gene lost 5 bases and the J gene lost 4 bases, with 17 bases spanning the gap. The CDR3 totals 15 residues. The CDR3 loop is CASSPMGSSIYGYTF. As DNA, the CDR3 is TGTGCCAGCAGCCCGATGGGGTCTTCGATCTATGGCTACACCTTC. The variable domain in full, completed from reference TRBV7-8 and TRBJ1-2, reads GAGVSQSPRYKVAKRGQDVALRCDPISGHVSLFWYQQALGQGPEFLTYFQNEAQLDKSGLPSDRFFAERPEGSVSTLKIQRTQQEDSAVYLCASSPMGSSIYGYTFGSGTRLTVV.

The gene calls are TRBV3-1 (or the pseudogene TRBV3-2) and TRBJ1-1, with D perhaps matching TRBD1 (5 bases). The CDR3 loop spans 13 amino acids. V dropped 0 bases and J dropped 4 bases, with 6 bases sitting between them. CDR1 is LGHDT and CDR2 is YNNKEL in the germline V gene (reference sequence). In DNA form, the CDR3 reads TGTGCCAGCAGCCAAGATGGGGGCACTGAAGCTTTCTTT. As protein: CASSQDGGTEAFF.

The chain recombines TRBV3-1 (or the pseudogene TRBV3-2) with TRBJ2-1; weak D call: TRBD1 (5 bases). The CDR3 has 13 residues. V gave up 4 bases and J gave up 7 bases, with 11 bases separating them. Germline V gene sequence: CDR1 LGHDT, CDR2 YNNKEL (reference sequence). CDR3 in DNA: TGTGCCAGCAGCCTCCTAGGGGATAATGAGCAGTTCTTC. Amino acid sequence: CASSLLGDNEQFF.

The rearrangement links TRBV2 to TRBJ2-1, with D unclear. The CDR3 runs 14 residues. The germline V gene has CDR1 SNHLY and CDR2 FYNNEI. V was trimmed by 6 bases and J by 6 bases, leaving 15 bases between them. The CDR3 loop reads CASSETVRTNEQFF. DNA of the CDR3: TGTGCCAGCAGCGAGACTGTGAGGACCAATGAGCAGTTCTTC.

The J gene is TRBJ2-3, the V gene TRBV9; the D gene is possibly TRBD2 (5 bases). CDR3 length: 15 amino acids. V dropped 4 bases and J dropped 1 base, with 13 bases sitting between them. Germline assignment: CDR1 SGDLS and CDR2 YYNGEE. The CDR3 protein is CASSPGRRGTDTQYF. CDR3 nucleotide sequence: TGTGCCAGCAGCCCTGGGAGACGTGGCACAGATACGCAGTATTTT. The whole variable domain, remainder taken from reference TRBV9 and TRBJ2-3, is DSGVTQTPKHLITATGQRVTLRCSPRSGDLSVYWYQQSLDQGLQFLIQYYNGEERAKGNILERFSAQQFPDLHSELNLSSLELGDSALYFCASSPGRRGTDTQYFGPGTRLTVL.

This clone was detected only a few times. This rearrangement joins TRBV6-2 or TRBV6-3 to TRBJ2-2; perhaps D is TRBD1 or TRBD2 (5 bases each). V lost 6 bases to trimming and J lost 8 bases, with 16 bases between them. The CDR3 has 14 residues. Germline-derived CDR1 and CDR2 are MNHEY and SVGEGT. In nucleotides, the CDR3 is TGTGCCAGCAGCCACGAGCGGTGGGGGGGGGAGCTGTTTTTT. The encoded protein is CASSHERWGGELFF.

The chain combines TRBV27 with TRBJ1-2; maybe TRBD1 (5 bases). Trimming removed 2 bases at V and 7 bases at J, with 11 bases between. The CDR3 totals 13 residues. The germline CDR1 and CDR2 sequences are MNHEY and SMNVEV (reference sequence). The CDR3 DNA sequence: TGTGCCAGCAGTTTAGGAGGGGCTGGTGGCTACACCTTC. Translating gives CASSLGGAGGYTF.

CDR3 loop: CASRRGGSNQPQHF. CDR3 coding DNA: TGTGCCAGTAGACGGGGCGGTAGCAATCAGCCCCAGCATTTT. The V call is TRBV19, the J call TRBJ1-5, with D maybe TRBD1 (5 bases). CDR1 is LNHDA, CDR2 SQIVND, per germline (reference sequence). The CDR3 spans 14 residues. Between the trimmed V and J ends, which lost 6 bases and 0 bases, there was a span of 9 bases. Full variable domain (outside the CDR3, taken from reference TRBV19 and TRBJ1-5): DGGITQSPKYLFRKEGQNVTLSCEQNLNHDAMYWYRQDPGQGLRLIYYSQIVNDFQKGDIAEGYSVSREKKESFPLTVTSAQKNPTAFYLCASRRGGSNQPQHFGDGTRLSIL.